This T cell receptor (beta chain) was identified during a study of T cell clonotyping in hematopoietic cell transplantation (dated by TCRdb to the early 2020s). Turning to the overall study: A total of 120 to 150 blood samples were gathered in the study from roughly 37 consecutive transplant recipients along with their related donors. Recruitment of patients was conducted between late 2015 and January 2017, and follow-up was continued until late 2020 or death.

TCR beta CDR3 regions were amplified from genomic DNA with the immunoSEQ assay, a bias-controlled multiplex PCR using V- and J-specific primers. In a second PCR step, a proprietary barcode and Illumina adapter sequences were attached to the CDR3 amplicons. CDR3 libraries were sequenced on an Illumina MiSeq instrument. The paper's processing steps were these. Export and quality control were handled in immunoSEQ Analyzer 3.0, while downstream analyses relied on R Bioconductor and Immunarch. Only productive rearrangements within the normalized downsampled data set were used in the calculation of repertoire metrics. In the normalized cohort, clonotypes with more than 5 templates were defined as pathologically expanded. The Inverse Simpson Index was used to measure repertoire diversity. CMV-specificity analyses were carried out on the non-normalized data set to capture all clonotypes. TCRdb took over this immuneACCESS table, retaining in-frame rearrangements with V and J assigned. Such tables are incomplete; in checked studies, under half of the missing clones stem from an unresolved V gene, and the remainder is unexplained. V, J and clone size derive from that table, while D and trimming were established from the DNA sequence. The sample yields more than 7,500 clones; about 80% were counted once. The ten largest clones represent about 45% of the sample.

Broad study findings and their caveats: Donor and pretransplant recipient Inverse Simpson Index values predicted broader posttransplant TCR repertoire diversity. Recipient TCR diversity fell after transplant, with pathologically expanded clonotypes rising progressively from day 30 to day 180. The sample size was limited, and CD4 and CD8 repertoire contributions could not be separated because cells were not sorted. Overlap with donor repertoires was found for only a small fraction of recipient repertoires, with over 95% found to appear de novo at the given depth.

The time point label on this specimen signifies: 180 days after allo-HCT. Blood from recipients was drawn about 28 days before transplant and again at days 30, 100 and 180 after transplant. Using Nuclei Lysis Solution, genomic DNA was extracted from unfractionated peripheral blood mononuclear cells that were either fresh or cryopreserved. V loses 5 bases of germline sequence and J loses 3 bases, and the interval between the two ends is 7 bases. CDR1 and CDR2, looked up from the germline V gene (reference sequence), are WNHNN and SYGVQD. The CDR3 spans 13 residues, from the cysteine through the phenylalanine. Only the CDR3 portion is preserved as DNA: 39 bases, with reading frame beginning at the first base. This clone has only a few counts. What antigen it recognizes has not been identified. The record has no base qualities; no much larger clone is one base away.

The receptor was isolated from a female patient in her 50s who had an allogeneic stem cell transplant from a related donor, so the T cells may come from the graft donor. Some clones in this sample may be carry-over from other donors' samples. The specimen was peripheral blood mononuclear cells, collected 180 days after allogeneic stem cell transplant. This sequence uses TRBV10-1 and TRBJ2-2; the D gene cannot be named for sure. Here the CDR3 is given as CASSFSYTGELFF. The DNA sequence follows: TGCGCCAGCAGTTTTTCTTACACCGGGGAGCTGTTTTTT.